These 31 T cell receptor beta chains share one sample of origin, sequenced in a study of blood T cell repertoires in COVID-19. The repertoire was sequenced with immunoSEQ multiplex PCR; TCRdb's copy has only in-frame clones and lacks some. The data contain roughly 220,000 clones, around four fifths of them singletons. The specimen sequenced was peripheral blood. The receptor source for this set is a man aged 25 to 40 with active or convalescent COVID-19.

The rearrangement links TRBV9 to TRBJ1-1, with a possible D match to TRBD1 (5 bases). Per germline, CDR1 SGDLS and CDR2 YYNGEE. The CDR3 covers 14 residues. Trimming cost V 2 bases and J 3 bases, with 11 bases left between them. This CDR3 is CASSVRGRDTEAFF. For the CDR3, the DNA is TGTGCCAGCAGCGTTAGGGGCAGGGACACTGAAGCTTTCTTT.

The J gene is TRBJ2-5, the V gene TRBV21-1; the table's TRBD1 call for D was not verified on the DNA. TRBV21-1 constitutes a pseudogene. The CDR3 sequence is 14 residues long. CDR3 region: CASSKGGQSETQYF. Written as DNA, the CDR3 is TGTGCCAGCAGCAAGGGGGGACAGTCAGAGACCCAGTACTTC.

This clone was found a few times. In nucleotides, the CDR3 is TGCGCCAGCAGCTTGGAACAGAACACCGGGGAGCTGTTTTTT. It codes for CASSLEQNTGELFF. V and J are TRBV5-1 and TRBJ2-2, with no clear D. Between the trimmed V and J ends, which lost 0 bases and 1 base, there was a span of 4 bases. Germline-derived CDR1 and CDR2 are SGHRS and YFSETQ. The CDR3 contains 14 residues.

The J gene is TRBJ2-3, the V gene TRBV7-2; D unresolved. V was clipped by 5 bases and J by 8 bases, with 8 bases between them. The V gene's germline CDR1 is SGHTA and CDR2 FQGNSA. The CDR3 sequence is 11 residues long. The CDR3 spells CASSQKATQYF. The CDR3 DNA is TGTGCCAGCAGCCAAAAAGCTACGCAGTATTTT.

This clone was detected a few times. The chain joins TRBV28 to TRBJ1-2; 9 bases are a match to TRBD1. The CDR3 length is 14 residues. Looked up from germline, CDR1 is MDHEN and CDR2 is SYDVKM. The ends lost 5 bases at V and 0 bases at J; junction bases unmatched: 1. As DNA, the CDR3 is TGTGCCAGCAGTCGACAGGGGGCTAACTATGGCTACACCTTC. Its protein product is CASSRQGANYGYTF.

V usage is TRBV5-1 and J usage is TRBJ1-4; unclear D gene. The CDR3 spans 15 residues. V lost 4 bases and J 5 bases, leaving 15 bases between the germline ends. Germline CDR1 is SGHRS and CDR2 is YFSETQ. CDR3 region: CASSPQKPSNEKLFF. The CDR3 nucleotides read TGCGCCAGCAGCCCACAGAAGCCCTCAAATGAAAAACTGTTTTTT.

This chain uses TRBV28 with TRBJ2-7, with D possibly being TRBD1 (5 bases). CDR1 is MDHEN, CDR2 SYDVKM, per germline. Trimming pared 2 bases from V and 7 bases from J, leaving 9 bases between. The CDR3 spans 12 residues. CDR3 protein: CASSLAGSEQYF. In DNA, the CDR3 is TGTGCCAGCAGTTTAGCAGGGTCGGAGCAGTACTTC.

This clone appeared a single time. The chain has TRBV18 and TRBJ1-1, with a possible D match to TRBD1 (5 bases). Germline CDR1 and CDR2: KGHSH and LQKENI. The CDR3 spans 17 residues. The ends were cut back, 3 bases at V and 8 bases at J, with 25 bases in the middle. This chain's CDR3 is CASSPVGGTPQEREAFF. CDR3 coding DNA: TGTGCCAGCTCACCCGTCGGTGGAACCCCACAGGAACGGGAAGCTTTCTTT. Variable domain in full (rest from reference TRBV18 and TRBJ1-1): NAGVMQNPRHLVRRRGQEARLRCSPMKGHSHVYWYRQLPEEGLKFMVYLQKENIIDESGMPKERFSAEFPKEGPSILRIQQVVRGDSAAYFCASSPVGGTPQEREAFFGQGTRLTVV.

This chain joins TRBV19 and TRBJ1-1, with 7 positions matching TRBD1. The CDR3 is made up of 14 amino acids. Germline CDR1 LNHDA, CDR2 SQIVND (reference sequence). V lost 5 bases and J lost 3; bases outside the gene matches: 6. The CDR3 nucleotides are TGTGCCAGTAGTTTTAACAGGGGTCACACTGAAGCTTTCTTT. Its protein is CASSFNRGHTEAFF.

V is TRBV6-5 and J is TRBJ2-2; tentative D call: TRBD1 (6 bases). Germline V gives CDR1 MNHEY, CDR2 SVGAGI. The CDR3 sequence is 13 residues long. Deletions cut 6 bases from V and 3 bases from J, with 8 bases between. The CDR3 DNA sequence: TGTGCCAGCAGGAAGGGGGACACCGGGGAGCTGTTTTTT. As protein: CASRKGDTGELFF.

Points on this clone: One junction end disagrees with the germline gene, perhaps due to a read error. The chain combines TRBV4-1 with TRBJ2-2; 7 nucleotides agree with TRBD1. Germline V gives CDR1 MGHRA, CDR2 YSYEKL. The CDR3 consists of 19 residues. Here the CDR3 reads CARSRLGADLGGGTGELFF. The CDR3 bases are TGCGCCCGCAGCCGCCTAGGGGCAGATTTAGGGGGCGGCACCGGGGAGCTGTTTTTT.

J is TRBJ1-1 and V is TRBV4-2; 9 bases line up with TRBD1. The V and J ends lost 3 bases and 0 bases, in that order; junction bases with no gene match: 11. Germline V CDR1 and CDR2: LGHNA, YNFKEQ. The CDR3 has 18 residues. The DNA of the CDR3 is TGTGCCAGCAGCCAGGATCCGGGACAGGGAATTATGAACACTGAAGCTTTCTTT. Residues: CASSQDPGQGIMNTEAFF.

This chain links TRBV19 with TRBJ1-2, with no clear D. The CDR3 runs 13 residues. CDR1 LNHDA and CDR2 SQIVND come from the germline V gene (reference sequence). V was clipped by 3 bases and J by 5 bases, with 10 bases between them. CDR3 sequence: CASSITGLYGYTF. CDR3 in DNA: TGTGCCAGTAGTATTACCGGACTTTATGGCTACACCTTC.

The CDR3 loop reads CASSSGGKTDTQYF. Written as DNA, the CDR3 is TGTGCCAGCAGTTCAGGGGGGAAAACAGATACGCAGTATTTT. The chain uses TRBV28 and TRBJ2-3; weak D call: TRBD1 (7 bases). V was pared by 4 bases and J by 3 bases, with 11 bases between. This CDR3 has 14 residues. The germline gives CDR1 MDHEN, CDR2 SYDVKM.

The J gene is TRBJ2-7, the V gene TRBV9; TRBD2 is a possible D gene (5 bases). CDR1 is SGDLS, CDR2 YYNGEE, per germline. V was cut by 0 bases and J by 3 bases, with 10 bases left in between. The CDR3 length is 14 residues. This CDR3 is CASSVASRDYEQYF. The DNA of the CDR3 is TGTGCCAGCAGCGTAGCGTCCCGGGACTACGAGCAGTACTTC.

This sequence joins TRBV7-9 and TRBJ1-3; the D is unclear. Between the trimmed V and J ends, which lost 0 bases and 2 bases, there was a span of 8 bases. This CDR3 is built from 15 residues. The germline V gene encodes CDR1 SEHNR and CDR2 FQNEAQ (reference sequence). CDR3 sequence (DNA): TGTGCCAGCAGCTTAGCCAGCGCCCCTGGAAACACCATATATTTT. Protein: CASSLASAPGNTIYF.

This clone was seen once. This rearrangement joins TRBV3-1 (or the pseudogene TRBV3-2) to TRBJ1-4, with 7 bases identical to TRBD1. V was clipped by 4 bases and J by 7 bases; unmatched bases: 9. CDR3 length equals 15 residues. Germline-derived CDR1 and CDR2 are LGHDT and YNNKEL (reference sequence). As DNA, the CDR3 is TGTGCCAGCAGCCCTCCAGGGGGTAGGCGTGAAAAACTGTTTTTT. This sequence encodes CASSPPGGRREKLFF.

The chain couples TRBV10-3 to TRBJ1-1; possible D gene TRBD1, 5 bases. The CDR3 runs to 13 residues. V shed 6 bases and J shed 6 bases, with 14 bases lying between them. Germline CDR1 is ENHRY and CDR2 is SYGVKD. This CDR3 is CAISRGEGAEAFF. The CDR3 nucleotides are TGTGCCATCAGCCGAGGGGAGGGCGCTGAAGCTTTCTTT.

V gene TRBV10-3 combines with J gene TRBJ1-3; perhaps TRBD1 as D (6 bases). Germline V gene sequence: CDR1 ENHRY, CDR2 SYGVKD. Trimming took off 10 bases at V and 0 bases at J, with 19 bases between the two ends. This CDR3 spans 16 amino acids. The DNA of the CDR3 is TGTGCCACCAGAACCGGGACATCCTCCTCTGGAAACACCATATATTTT. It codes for CATRTGTSSSGNTIYF.

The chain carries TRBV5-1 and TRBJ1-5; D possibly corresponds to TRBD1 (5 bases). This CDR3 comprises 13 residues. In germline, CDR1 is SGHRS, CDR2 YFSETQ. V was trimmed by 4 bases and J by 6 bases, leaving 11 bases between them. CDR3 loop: CASSRAQGQPQHF. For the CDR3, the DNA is TGCGCCAGCAGCAGGGCCCAGGGTCAGCCCCAGCATTTT.

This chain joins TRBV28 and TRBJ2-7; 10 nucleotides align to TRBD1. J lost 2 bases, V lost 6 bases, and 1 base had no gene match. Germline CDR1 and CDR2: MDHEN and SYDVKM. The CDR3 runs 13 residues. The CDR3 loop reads CASRGTGAYEQYF. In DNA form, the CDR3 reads TGTGCCAGCAGAGGGACAGGGGCCTACGAGCAGTACTTC.

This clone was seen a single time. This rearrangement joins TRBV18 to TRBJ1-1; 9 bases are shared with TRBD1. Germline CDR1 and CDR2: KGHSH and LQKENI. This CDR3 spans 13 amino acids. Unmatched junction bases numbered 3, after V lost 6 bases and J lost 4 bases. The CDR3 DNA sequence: TGTGCCAGCTCGTCGACAGGGGGCACTGAAGCTTTCTTT. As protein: CASSSTGGTEAFF. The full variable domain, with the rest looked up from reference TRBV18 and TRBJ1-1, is NAGVMQNPRHLVRRRGQEARLRCSPMKGHSHVYWYRQLPEEGLKFMVYLQKENIIDESGMPKERFSAEFPKEGPSILRIQQVVRGDSAAYFCASSSTGGTEAFFGQGTRLTVV.

CDR3 sequence: CASGFYGYTF. Written as DNA, the CDR3 is TGTGCCAGCGGGTTCTATGGCTACACCTTC. The rearrangement joins TRBV19 to TRBJ1-2, with D unclear. Trimming took 9 bases from V and 4 from J, leaving 6 bases between them. This CDR3 region has 10 residues. CDR1 and CDR2 from the germline V gene are LNHDA and SQIVND (reference sequence).

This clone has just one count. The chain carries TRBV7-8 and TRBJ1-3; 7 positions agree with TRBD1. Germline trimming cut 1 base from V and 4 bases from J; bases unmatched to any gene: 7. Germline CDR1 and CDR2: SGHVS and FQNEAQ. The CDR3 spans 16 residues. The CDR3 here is CASSLEDRRAGNTIYF. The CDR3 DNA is TGTGCCAGCAGCTTAGAGGACAGGCGTGCCGGAAACACCATATATTTT.

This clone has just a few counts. CDR3 sequence (DNA): TGCGCCAGCAGCCGACCAGACAGGAACTATGGCTACACCTTC. Amino acids: CASSRPDRNYGYTF. The gene calls are TRBV4-1 and TRBJ1-2; maybe TRBD1 (6 bases). V was clipped by 4 bases and J by 2 bases, with 11 bases between them. Germline CDR1 reads MGHRA; CDR2 reads YSYEKL. The CDR3 has 14 residues.

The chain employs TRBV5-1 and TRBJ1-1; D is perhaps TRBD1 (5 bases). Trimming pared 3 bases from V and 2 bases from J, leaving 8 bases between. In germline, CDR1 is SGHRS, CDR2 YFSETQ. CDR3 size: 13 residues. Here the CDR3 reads CASSSQGNTEAFF. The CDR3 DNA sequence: TGCGCCAGCAGCTCGCAGGGTAACACTGAAGCTTTCTTT.

CDR3 in amino acids: CASSDSWNTEAFF. DNA of the CDR3: TGTGCCAGCAGTGACAGCTGGAACACTGAAGCTTTCTTT. The chain combines TRBV28 with TRBJ1-1; the D gene is possibly TRBD1 (5 bases). Between the trimmed V and J ends, which lost 5 bases and 1 base, there was a span of 8 bases. The V gene's germline CDR1 is MDHEN and CDR2 SYDVKM. This CDR3 spans 13 amino acids.

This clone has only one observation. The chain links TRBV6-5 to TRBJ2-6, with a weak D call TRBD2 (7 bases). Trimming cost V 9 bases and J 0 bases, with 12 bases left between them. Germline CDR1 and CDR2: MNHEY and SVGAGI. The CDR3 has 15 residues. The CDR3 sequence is CASSRGGSGANVLTF. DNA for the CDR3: TGTGCCAGTTCTAGGGGGGGCTCTGGGGCCAACGTCCTGACTTTC.

CDR3: CASSYPADRAMNTEAFF. The CDR3 nucleotides are TGTGCCAGCAGTTATCCCGCCGACAGGGCGATGAACACTGAAGCTTTCTTT. The rearrangement joins TRBV6-2 or TRBV6-3 to TRBJ1-1; TRBD1 agrees at 7 bases. V lost 3 bases to trimming and J lost 0 bases; unmatched junction nucleotides: 10. CDR1 MNHEY and CDR2 SVGEGT come from the germline V gene. There are 17 residues in the CDR3.

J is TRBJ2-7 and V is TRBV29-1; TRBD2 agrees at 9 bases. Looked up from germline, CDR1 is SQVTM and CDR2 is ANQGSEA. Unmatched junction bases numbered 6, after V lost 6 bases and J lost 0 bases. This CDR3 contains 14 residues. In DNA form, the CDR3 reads TGCAGCGTAGCGGGGGGTTCGAGCTCCTACGAGCAGTACTTC. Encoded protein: CSVAGGSSSYEQYF.

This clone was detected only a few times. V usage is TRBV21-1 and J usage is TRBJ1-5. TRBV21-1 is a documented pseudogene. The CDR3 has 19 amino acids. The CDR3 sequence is CASSKDASPLQEGNQPQHF. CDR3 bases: TGTGCCAGCAGCAAAGATGCGTCCCCACTTCAAGAGGGCAATCAGCCCCAGCATTTT.